Given below is one TCR beta chain in context. A multiplex PCR was run with 60 Vbeta primers and 13 Jbeta primers. Only in-frame clones appear in the TCRdb table, and some are missing; sequencing was by immunoSEQ multiplex PCR. The table records tens of thousands of clones, more than 65% of them present only once. This CDR3 is built from 15 residues. The junction had 7 bases not matched to a gene; V was cut back by 7 bases and J by 1 base. CDR1 is LNHDA, CDR2 SQIVND, per germline (reference sequence). The data originate from a study of cytomegalovirus exposure and HLA in healthy donors. This TCR derives from a man younger than 45 in good health and CMV-seronegative. Material for sequencing was PBMCs. J is TRBJ2-1 and V is TRBV19; 7 nucleotides line up with TRBD1. The CDR3 nucleotides are TGTGCCAGTATCGCAGACAGGGCTTCCTACAATGAGCAGTTCTTC. Translating it yields CASIADRASYNEQFF.